A selection of T cell receptor beta chains follows, all from one sample in a study of cytomegalovirus exposure and HLA in healthy donors. Sequenced by immunoSEQ multiplex PCR; TCRdb stores in-frame clones only, minus some. The sample records about 160,000 clones, around 90% being singletons. Sequenced material: PBMCs. Receptor source: a woman aged 25 to 39 in good health and CMV-seronegative. Both conserved end residues are part of each CDR3. The order of the fields is J gene, V gene, clone size, D gene, CDR3 protein, CDR3 DNA. A D gene is named only where the DNA matches it firmly. Rows give clone size only sometimes, using once, few, many, or a class for an expanded clone.

TRBJ1-3 TRBV10-1 once NA CASSPPGGGAPKNTIYF TGCGCCAGCAGTCCTCCAGGAGGCGGCGCGCCGAAAAACACCATATATTTT
TRBJ1-2 TRBV19 NA NA CASKEGVYGYTF TGTGCCAGTAAAGAGGGTGTCTATGGCTACACCTTC
TRBJ1-2 TRBV29-1 NA NA CSVQLLHEDCGYTF TGCAGCGTCCAACTTCTTCACGAGGACTGTGGCTACACCTTC
TRBJ1-1 TRBV19 once NA CASSTGQGRSAFF TGTGCCAGTTCGACCGGCCAGGGAAGGTCGGCTTTCTTT
TRBJ2-5 TRBV13 once TRBD1 CASSPGTAQETQYF TGTGCCAGCTCCCCCGGGACAGCGCAAGAGACCCAGTACTTC
TRBJ1-2 TRBV7-9 NA NA CASSSVTSNYGYTF TGTGCCAGCAGCTCGGTGACATCTAACTATGGCTACACCTTC
TRBJ2-7 TRBV28 NA NA CASSLELGGEEQYF TGTGCCAGCAGTTTAGAGTTGGGCGGGGAGGAGCAGTACTTC
TRBJ1-2 TRBV27 NA NA CASSQGSGYGYTF TGTGCCAGCAGTCAGGGGTCGGGGTATGGCTACACCTTC
TRBJ2-1 TRBV2 NA TRBD2 CASSATSGGLNEQFF TGTGCCAGCAGCGCGACTAGCGGGGGGCTCAATGAGCAGTTCTTC
TRBJ2-5 TRBV5-1 NA NA CASRPGGPQETQYF TGCGCCAGCAGACCCGGGGGACCCCAAGAGACCCAGTACTTC
TRBJ2-7 TRBV29-1 NA TRBD2 CSVGRAGTGEQYF TGCAGCGTGGGGAGGGCGGGTACGGGCGAGCAGTACTTC